This T cell receptor (beta chain) stems from a study of blood T cell repertoires in COVID-19. TCRdb's table, derived via immunoSEQ multiplex PCR, lists solely in-frame clones and lacks some. The repertoire holds about 380,000 clones, with around 91% as singletons. The CDR3 has 14 amino acids. Germline V gene lookup returns CDR1 MDHEN and CDR2 SYDVKM. Trimming at V came to 6 bases and at J to 6 bases, leaving 4 bases not matched to a gene. This TCR came from a man between 18 and 35 years old with active or convalescent COVID-19. The sample comprised peripheral blood. The chain carries TRBV28 and TRBJ1-5, with 11 bases fitting TRBD1. CDR3 residues: CASRSGTGGQPQHF. In DNA form, the CDR3 reads TGTGCCAGCAGGTCCGGGACAGGGGGTCAGCCCCAGCATTTT.